The clone carrying this T cell receptor beta chain was detected once. Its matching antigen is unknown. The sample comes from a study of CD4 T cells in relation to SARS-CoV-2 and coronaviruses. Looking at the study overall: PBMCs were cultured with antigen for less than twelve days before TCR beta sequencing.

Germline-derived CDR1 and CDR2 are KGHSH and LQKENI. The CDR3 totals 16 residues. The V segment lost 1 base and the J segment 6 bases; nucleotides outside the gene matches: 4. Sequencing was performed with immunoSEQ multiplex PCR; in TCRdb, only in-frame clones are kept and a portion is missing. Among approximately 20,000 clones listed, approximately 80% were seen once. The unexposed donors gave CD4+ T cells in about 2010-2018, prior to COVID-19. CD4+ T cells were isolated from the cells after more than nine days of culture. Cells permitting, SARS-CoV-2 S/N and four cold-coronavirus spikes were tested on unexposed-donor CD4+ T cells. Half the medium was replaced with IL-2 medium on days 3 and 7.

The sequencing sample was made of CD4+ T cells from PBMCs, cultured in vitro. The J gene is TRBJ2-1, the V gene TRBV18; 12 bases agree with TRBD2. The receptor was isolated from a human donor in good health. Written as DNA, the CDR3 is TGTGCCAGCTCACCACTCCTAGCGGGGGGGATCAATGAGCAGTTCTTC. Amino acid sequence: CASSPLLAGGINEQFF. The full variable domain, completed using reference TRBV18 and TRBJ2-1, is NAGVMQNPRHLVRRRGQEARLRCSPMKGHSHVYWYRQLPEEGLKFMVYLQKENIIDESGMPKERFSAEFPKEGPSILRIQQVVRGDSAAYFCASSPLLAGGINEQFFGPGTRLTVL.